Below, 24 T cell receptor beta chains from the same sample are listed, as sequenced in a study of early T cells in non-severe SARS-CoV-2 infection. Using its own MiXCR run on the 5' RACE reads, TCRdb lists one record per CDR3 protein. Altogether about 64,000 distinct CDR3 sequences are present, over 4% being singletons, with the ten largest covering approximately 4.9%. The source material was whole blood. The source of these receptors is an adult who was a healthcare worker with PCR-confirmed SARS-CoV-2 infection or an uninfected control (not recorded which).

This clonotype occurred a few times. The chain carries TRBV20-1 and TRBJ1-1; D not resolved. The V gene's germline CDR1 is DFQATT and CDR2 SNEGSKA (reference sequence). V was cut by 6 bases and J by 1 base, with 12 bases left in between. The CDR3 runs to 13 residues. CDR3 protein: CSAPSEGNTEAFF. As DNA, the CDR3 is TGCAGTGCCCCGTCCGAGGGGAACACTGAAGCTTTCTTT.

Many counts were recorded for this clonotype. The J gene is TRBJ1-2, the V gene TRBV6-5; 9 nucleotides line up with TRBD1. Germline V gives CDR1 MNHEY, CDR2 SVGAGI. The CDR3 spans 14 residues. The V and J ends lost 6 bases and 6 bases, in that order; junction bases with no gene match: 8. CDR3 amino acids: CASRSTGGGDGYTF. CDR3 in DNA: TGTGCCAGCAGATCGACAGGGGGAGGCGATGGCTACACCTTC.

The rearrangement uses TRBV5-1 and TRBJ1-5; D is undetermined. CDR1 SGHRS and CDR2 YFSETQ come from the germline V gene. CDR3 size: 15 residues. Trimming stripped 0 bases from V and 3 bases from J, with 10 bases between. This CDR3 is CASSLVSGDNQPQHF. DNA of the CDR3: TGCGCCAGCAGCTTGGTGTCAGGCGACAATCAGCCCCAGCATTTT.

This clonotype was found a few times. V usage is TRBV29-1 and J usage is TRBJ2-2, with 9 bases identical to TRBD1. With 6 bases clipped from V and 7 bases from J, the junction kept 3 bases outside the gene matches. The germline V gene has CDR1 SQVTM and CDR2 ANQGSEA. The CDR3 has 12 amino acids. The CDR3 reads CSVDRGHGELFF. DNA for the CDR3: TGCAGCGTGGACAGGGGCCACGGGGAGCTGTTTTTT.

In this sample, this clonotype turned up a few times. V and J are TRBV15 and TRBJ2-6, with TRBD1 as a possible D gene (5 bases). The CDR3 consists of 18 residues. Germline-derived CDR1 and CDR2 are LNHNV and YYDKDF (reference sequence). V dropped 3 bases and J dropped 1 base, with 16 bases sitting between them. As DNA, the CDR3 is TGTGCCACCAGCAGTAGTAAGACAGCTTCTTCTGGGGCCAACGTCCTGACTTTC. Its translation: CATSSSKTASSGANVLTF.

This clonotype was seen more than once but under ten times. This chain connects TRBV6-6 to TRBJ2-5; D possibly corresponds to TRBD2 (6 bases). This CDR3 spans 14 amino acids. Germline V gene data show CDR1 as MNHNY and CDR2 as SVGAGI (reference sequence). Between the trimmed V and J ends, which lost 4 bases and 5 bases, there was a span of 14 bases. The CDR3, as DNA: TGTGCCAGCAGTTCCAGGGACTCGGGGGAGACCCAGTACTTC. Amino acid sequence: CASSSRDSGETQYF.

This clonotype occurred many times. This chain uses TRBV3-1 with TRBJ2-3, with TRBD2 identical over 7 bases. Germline loops: CDR1 LGHDT, CDR2 YNNKEL (reference sequence). The CDR3 length is 14 residues. Trimming cost V 3 bases and J 0 bases; bases outside gene matches: 0. DNA for the CDR3: TGTGCCAGCAGCCAGACTAGCAGCACAGATACGCAGTATTTT. It yields the protein CASSQTSSTDTQYF.

This clonotype appeared many times. This chain uses TRBV10-1 with TRBJ2-1; 7 bases line up with TRBD2. V trimming: 3 bases; J trimming: 6 bases; junction bases outside the gene matches: 8. From germline, CDR1 is WNHNN and CDR2 SYGVQD (reference sequence). The CDR3 runs 15 residues. CDR3 protein: CASSDPSSGRNEQFF. CDR3 sequence (DNA): TGCGCCAGCAGTGACCCCTCTAGCGGACGCAATGAGCAGTTCTTC.

The rearrangement joins TRBV3-1 to TRBJ1-1, with D uncertain. V was clipped by 1 base and J by 11 bases, with 11 bases between them. Per the germline V gene, CDR1 is LGHDT and CDR2 is YNNKEL (reference sequence). The CDR3 totals 12 residues. The CDR3 sequence is CASSQGSARAFF. The CDR3 bases are TGTGCCAGCAGCCAAGGGTCAGCCAGGGCTTTCTTT.

This clonotype occurred many times. The chain couples TRBV27 to TRBJ2-6, with D possibly matching TRBD2 (5 bases). There are 15 residues in the CDR3. The V end was cut by 5 bases, the J end by 2 bases, with 10 bases between. CDR1 is MNHEY, CDR2 SMNVEV, per germline (reference sequence). CDR3 amino acids: CASSAGRAGANVLTF. In nucleotides, the CDR3 is TGTGCCAGCAGTGCTGGGCGGGCTGGGGCCAACGTCCTGACTTTC.

This clonotype was detected many times. V is TRBV20-1 and J is TRBJ2-1; D remains unclear. V lost 3 bases and J 5 bases, leaving 11 bases between the germline ends. The CDR3 is 13 amino acids. The germline gives CDR1 DFQATT, CDR2 SNEGSKA (reference sequence). In DNA form, the CDR3 reads TGCAGTGCTAGCCCCCGGGCCGACAATGAGCAGTTCTTC. Translation: CSASPRADNEQFF.

This clonotype was recorded at least ten times. V is TRBV10-1 and J is TRBJ2-3; perhaps TRBD1 as D (6 bases). Trimming shortened V by 4 bases and J by 1 base, and 6 bases separated the two germline ends. This CDR3 is built from 13 residues. CDR1 WNHNN and CDR2 SYGVQD come from the germline V gene (reference sequence). DNA for the CDR3: TGCGCCAGCAGTGGACAGGGCACAGATACGCAGTATTTT. Translated: CASSGQGTDTQYF.

This clonotype was counted many times. This chain connects TRBV12-3 or TRBV12-4 to TRBJ1-6; 7 bases agree with TRBD1. There are 14 residues in the CDR3. Losses at the gene ends were 7 bases for V and 8 bases for J; bases not matched to a gene: 8. CDR3 residues: CASTPNRGDSPLHF. Here the CDR3 DNA reads TGTGCCAGCACCCCGAACAGGGGAGATTCACCCCTCCACTTT.

This clonotype was seen ten or more times. The chain couples TRBV19 to TRBJ1-6; 8 bases fit TRBD1. CDR1 LNHDA and CDR2 SQIVND come from the germline V gene (reference sequence). V shed 11 bases, J shed 7 bases, and the junction held 4 bases outside the gene matches. This CDR3 is 12 amino acids long. CDR3 residues: CAGRQGNSPLHF. Here the CDR3 DNA reads TGTGCCGGCAGACAGGGGAATTCACCCCTCCACTTT.

The chain uses TRBV20-1 and TRBJ2-1; the match to TRBD2 covers 13 bases. The germline V gene encodes CDR1 DFQATT and CDR2 SNEGSKA (reference sequence). The CDR3 runs 14 residues. J gave up 7 bases and V 6 bases, and 6 bases lay outside the gene matches. Here the CDR3 DNA reads TGCAGTGCGCAACTAGCGGGAGGGCAGAATGAGCAGTTCTTC. It yields the protein CSAQLAGGQNEQFF.

This clonotype has at least ten counts. The chain employs TRBV6-1 and TRBJ1-5; D call uncertain. Trimming removed 4 bases from V and 2 bases from J, with 12 bases in between. CDR1 and CDR2 (germline): MNHNS, SASEGT. The CDR3 contains 15 residues. In DNA, the CDR3 is TGTGCCAGCAGTGGACCCGAATGGGGCAATCAGCCCCAGCATTTT. Protein product: CASSGPEWGNQPQHF.

This clonotype was seen ten or more times. CDR3 sequence (DNA): TGTGCCAGCAGCTTAGACAGAAATCAGCCCCAGCATTTT. Its protein product is CASSLDRNQPQHF. V and J are TRBV11-2 and TRBJ1-5; D not resolved. The germline CDR1 and CDR2 sequences are SGHAT and FQNNGV. CDR3 size: 13 residues. The V gene lost 0 bases and the J gene lost 4 bases, with 4 bases spanning the gap.

This clonotype was recorded at least ten times. The V gene is TRBV6-4, the J gene TRBJ2-3; tentatively, D is TRBD1 or TRBD2 (5 bases each). The germline V and J ends were trimmed by 6 bases and 3 bases, with 13 bases remaining between them. Germline V CDR1 and CDR2: MRHNA, SNTAGT. This CDR3 is built from 14 residues. The CDR3 coding sequence is TGTGCCAGCAGCCCACGTTGGGGGACAGATACGCAGTATTTT. Its translation is CASSPRWGTDTQYF.

This clonotype was recorded a few times. The chain is built from TRBV19 and TRBJ1-4; D unresolved. Looked up from germline, CDR1 is LNHDA and CDR2 is SQIVND (reference sequence). The CDR3 has 11 residues. V was trimmed by 10 bases and J by 0 bases, leaving 3 bases between them. The CDR3: CATSTNEKLFF. CDR3 sequence (DNA): TGTGCCACCTCAACTAATGAAAAACTGTTTTTT. The full variable domain, with the rest looked up from reference TRBV19 and TRBJ1-4, is DGGITQSPKYLFRKEGQNVTLSCEQNLNHDAMYWYRQDPGQGLRLIYYSQIVNDFQKGDIAEGYSVSREKKESFPLTVTSAQKNPTAFYLCATSTNEKLFFGSGTQLSVL.

The sample holds many counts of this clonotype. This sequence joins TRBV6-1 and TRBJ2-2; D not certain. Deletions cut 6 bases from V and 3 bases from J, with 11 bases between. The CDR3 runs 14 residues. The V gene's germline CDR1 is MNHNS and CDR2 SASEGT. CDR3: CASRANTYTGELFF. Here the CDR3 DNA reads TGTGCCAGCAGAGCGAACACCTACACCGGGGAGCTGTTTTTT.

This clonotype was seen a few times. The chain employs TRBV29-1 and TRBJ2-7; 7 nucleotides match TRBD1. The trim removed 4 bases at V and 6 bases at J, leaving 9 bases unmatched. This CDR3 is built from 13 residues. Germline V lookup: CDR1 SQVTM, CDR2 ANQGSEA. The CDR3 bases are TGCAGCGTTGGCCAGGGACAGCCGACCGAGCAGTACTTC. Residues: CSVGQGQPTEQYF.

This clonotype has at least ten counts. The rearrangement links TRBV5-4 to TRBJ2-3; unclear D gene. Trimming shortened V by 3 bases and J by 1 base, and 12 bases separated the two germline ends. Germline values: CDR1 SGHNT, CDR2 YYREEE (reference sequence). The CDR3 has 15 amino acids. CDR3 amino acids: CASSSRQAGTDTQYF. For the CDR3, the DNA is TGTGCCAGCAGCTCCCGACAAGCCGGCACAGATACGCAGTATTTT.

V and J are TRBV5-4 and TRBJ2-3, with 9 bases lining up with TRBD2. The CDR3 is made up of 17 amino acids. Germline CDR1 is SGHNT and CDR2 is YYREEE (reference sequence). The J segment lost 0 bases and the V segment lost 1 base, leaving 6 bases of the junction unmatched. CDR3 region: CASSLSASGTSTDTQYF. CDR3 coding DNA: TGTGCCAGCAGCTTGTCAGCTAGCGGGACTAGCACAGATACGCAGTATTTT.

There are many counts of this clonotype. The chain carries TRBV7-3 and TRBJ2-1; unclear D gene. The V end was cut by 2 bases, the J end by 2 bases, with 4 bases between. CDR1 is SGHTA and CDR2 is FQGTGA in the germline V gene. This CDR3 spans 13 amino acids. CDR3 sequence (DNA): TGTGCCAGCAGCTTAGGGGCCTACAATGAGCAGTTCTTC. Translated: CASSLGAYNEQFF.